This passage covers 22 T cell receptor beta chains from one sample sequenced in a study of cytomegalovirus exposure and HLA in healthy donors. The PCR made use of 60 Vbeta and 13 Jbeta primers. Data came from immunoSEQ multiplex PCR; TCRdb stores just in-frame clones and leaves some out. The data show some 79,000 clones, more than 50% seen once. Input material: PBMCs. The receptors come from a woman between 40 and 50 years old in good health and CMV-seropositive.

This clone appeared a few times. The V gene is TRBV19, the J gene TRBJ2-3, with a weak D call TRBD1 (6 bases). Germline lookup yields CDR1 LNHDA and CDR2 SQIVND (reference sequence). V lost 7 bases to trimming and J lost 4 bases, with 18 bases between them. The CDR3 is 15 amino acids. CDR3 protein: CASNMDSPRADTQYF. DNA for the CDR3: TGTGCCAGTAACATGGACAGCCCCAGAGCAGATACGCAGTATTTT.

V gene TRBV4-1 combines with J gene TRBJ1-2; 8 bases are shared with TRBD1. V was clipped by 1 base and J by 1 base; unmatched bases: 5. This CDR3 contains 16 residues. Looked up from germline, CDR1 is MGHRA and CDR2 is YSYEKL. CDR3 in amino acids: CASSQVTGVNNYGYTF. In DNA, the CDR3 is TGCGCCAGCAGCCAAGTGACAGGGGTCAATAACTATGGCTACACCTTC.

The gene calls are TRBV6-5 and TRBJ2-1; 7 positions agree with TRBD2. Germline values: CDR1 MNHEY, CDR2 SVGAGI. V lost 0 bases and J lost 4; bases outside the gene matches: 3. The length of the CDR3 is 15 residues. CDR3 protein: CASSYSEAGYNEQFF. CDR3 sequence (DNA): TGTGCCAGCAGTTACTCGGAAGCGGGGTACAATGAGCAGTTCTTC.

This rearrangement joins TRBV4-1 to TRBJ2-7; 8 bases line up with TRBD2. The junction had 5 bases not matched to a gene; V was cut back by 4 bases and J by 0 bases. Germline CDR1 is MGHRA and CDR2 is YSYEKL. The CDR3 extends over 15 amino acids. In DNA, the CDR3 is TGCGCCAGCAGCCCACAACTAGCGGCCTCCTACGAGCAGTACTTC. Amino acid sequence: CASSPQLAASYEQYF.

This clone was seen a handful of times. The chain joins TRBV19 to TRBJ1-2; TRBD1 matches 8 bases. CDR1 and CDR2 (germline): LNHDA, SQIVND (reference sequence). Losses at the gene ends were 5 bases for V and 4 bases for J; bases not matched to a gene: 6. The CDR3 consists of 14 residues. In nucleotides, the CDR3 is TGTGCCAGTAGTTCGCCGGACAGGGCCTATGGCTACACCTTC. Translated: CASSSPDRAYGYTF.

The chain is built from TRBV28 and TRBJ2-5; D is unclear. Germline CDR1 is MDHEN and CDR2 is SYDVKM. This CDR3 is built from 13 residues. V lost 3 bases and J 4 bases, leaving 9 bases between the germline ends. CDR3 region: CASSLSRRETQYF. CDR3 sequence (DNA): TGTGCCAGCAGTTTGTCTAGGCGAGAGACCCAGTACTTC.

The gene calls are TRBV27 and TRBJ1-2, with D unresolved. Germline-derived CDR1 and CDR2 are MNHEY and SMNVEV (reference sequence). Trimming cost V 6 bases and J 0 bases, with 14 bases left between them. This CDR3 region has 15 residues. The CDR3 is CASRVQEATNYGYTF. CDR3 DNA sequence: TGTGCCAGCAGGGTGCAGGAAGCCACTAACTATGGCTACACCTTC.

This sequence joins TRBV14 and TRBJ2-3; 9 bases are shared with TRBD2. The V and J ends lost 1 base and 2 bases, in that order; junction bases with no gene match: 4. The CDR3 length is 16 residues. From germline, CDR1 is SGHDN and CDR2 FVKESK. This CDR3 reads CASSQGSGRPTDTQYF. In DNA form, the CDR3 reads TGTGCCAGCAGCCAAGGTAGCGGGAGACCCACAGATACGCAGTATTTT.

The genes are TRBV2 and TRBJ1-5, with 9 bases lining up with TRBD1. The CDR3 sequence is 13 residues long. The germline V gene has CDR1 SNHLY and CDR2 FYNNEI. V was pared by 8 bases and J by 7 bases, with 6 bases of the junction left unmatched. The CDR3 here is CASATGGGQPQHF. The CDR3 nucleotides read TGTGCCAGCGCTACAGGGGGCGGGCAGCCCCAGCATTTT.

This chain uses TRBV28 with TRBJ1-4; 9 nucleotides match TRBD1. Per the germline V gene, CDR1 is MDHEN and CDR2 is SYDVKM. The J segment lost 4 bases and the V segment lost 6 bases, leaving 33 bases of the junction unmatched. The CDR3 length is 24 residues. CDR3 nucleotide sequence: TGTGCCAGCAGCATCGGACAGGGGAGGTGGGATTCCATCAATTCGAGAGGGCTTAATGAAAAACTGTTTTTT. It yields the protein CASSIGQGRWDSINSRGLNEKLFF. The full variable domain, with the rest looked up from reference TRBV28 and TRBJ1-4, is DVKVTQSSRYLVKRTGEKVFLECVQDMDHENMFWYRQDPGLGLRLIYFSYDVKMKEKGDIPEGYSVSREKKERFSLILESASTNQTSMYLCASSIGQGRWDSINSRGLNEKLFFGSGTQLSVL.

This clone was seen repeatedly, ten times or more. The chain recombines TRBV11-2 with TRBJ2-5; D is perhaps TRBD2 (6 bases). V lost 4 bases and J 3 bases, leaving 12 bases between the germline ends. This CDR3 contains 14 residues. From germline, CDR1 is SGHAT and CDR2 FQNNGV. As DNA, the CDR3 is TGTGCCAGCAGCTCCAAAGGGACTGAAGAGACCCAGTACTTC. Its translation: CASSSKGTEETQYF.

The V gene is TRBV4-1, the J gene TRBJ2-5; 9 bases fit TRBD1. Germline V lookup: CDR1 MGHRA, CDR2 YSYEKL. The CDR3 spans 16 residues. The junction had 10 bases not matched to a gene; V was cut back by 3 bases and J by 5 bases. The CDR3 DNA sequence: TGCGCCAGCAGCCAGGCCGGGACAGGGATTCAGGAGACCCAGTACTTC. It encodes CASSQAGTGIQETQYF.

This chain uses TRBV7-9 with TRBJ2-3; 10 bases align to TRBD1. V lost 6 bases, J lost 7 bases, and 16 bases stayed unmatched. Germline values: CDR1 SEHNR, CDR2 FQNEAQ (reference sequence). CDR3 length: 17 amino acids. CDR3 coding DNA: TGTGCCAGCAGTCCTCCAGCCTCGGGACAGGGGTTACATACGCAGTATTTT. This sequence encodes CASSPPASGQGLHTQYF. The variable domain in full, with the rest retrieved from reference TRBV7-9 and TRBJ2-3, is DTGVSQNPRHKITKRGQNVTFRCDPISEHNRLYWYRQTLGQGPEFLTYFQNEAQLEKSRLLSDRFSAERPKGSFSTLEIQRTEQGDSAMYLCASSPPASGQGLHTQYFGPGTRLTVL.

This rearrangement joins TRBV5-1 to TRBJ2-7, with TRBD1 matching 9 bases. Germline V gives CDR1 SGHRS, CDR2 YFSETQ. Trimming took 3 bases from V and 7 from J; bases not matched to a gene: 8. The CDR3 has 14 amino acids. In nucleotides, the CDR3 is TGCGCCAGCAGCTACGGACAGGGGAGCGGTGAGCAGTACTTC. It codes for CASSYGQGSGEQYF.

The chain couples TRBV7-2 to TRBJ1-1, with D maybe TRBD1 (5 bases). The germline V gene encodes CDR1 SGHTA and CDR2 FQGNSA. The CDR3 is 13 residues long. The germline V and J ends were trimmed by 6 bases and 2 bases, with 10 bases remaining between them. The CDR3 coding sequence is TGTGCCAGCAGGACACAGGCCAACACTGAAGCTTTCTTT. It codes for CASRTQANTEAFF.

The rearrangement uses TRBV18 and TRBJ2-5; 8 bases agree with TRBD1. Losses at the gene ends were 0 bases for V and 1 base for J; bases not matched to a gene: 10. Germline values: CDR1 KGHSH, CDR2 LQKENI. The CDR3 consists of 18 residues. In nucleotides, the CDR3 is TGTGCCAGCTCACCACCTCCGGGGACAGGCGTCGCCCAAGAGACCCAGTACTTC. Residues: CASSPPPGTGVAQETQYF.

This clone was seen only once. The V gene is TRBV27, the J gene TRBJ2-7, with a possible D match to TRBD1 (6 bases). CDR3 length equals 14 residues. CDR1 and CDR2 (germline): MNHEY, SMNVEV (reference sequence). V lost 5 bases, J lost 3 bases, and 14 bases lay in between. This CDR3 reads CASSAGDRHYEQYF. The DNA for the CDR3 is TGTGCCAGCAGTGCAGGAGACAGGCACTACGAGCAGTACTTC.

The chain couples TRBV7-2 to TRBJ1-1; D remains unclear. CDR1 SGHTA and CDR2 FQGNSA come from the germline V gene. The V gene lost 1 base and the J gene lost 3 bases, with 6 bases spanning the gap. The CDR3 runs to 13 residues. CDR3 loop: CASSLGYHTEAFF. The CDR3 region has the DNA TGTGCCAGCAGCTTAGGCTATCACACTGAAGCTTTCTTT.

The J gene is TRBJ1-1, the V gene TRBV5-4; perhaps TRBD1 as D (6 bases). This CDR3 comprises 14 residues. Trimming removed 2 bases at V and 5 bases at J, with 13 bases between. Germline V gene data show CDR1 as SGHNT and CDR2 as YYREEE (reference sequence). Here the CDR3 reads CASSLQGVRTEAFF. CDR3 DNA: TGTGCCAGCAGCTTACAGGGAGTTAGGACTGAAGCTTTCTTT.

This chain uses TRBV2 with TRBJ1-1; D might be TRBD1 (5 bases). The germline gives CDR1 SNHLY, CDR2 FYNNEI. This CDR3 contains 14 residues. Between the trimmed V and J ends, which lost 7 bases and 3 bases, there was a span of 15 bases. The CDR3: CASKRNGGDTEAFF. In DNA, the CDR3 is TGTGCCAGCAAAAGAAACGGGGGGGACACTGAAGCTTTCTTT.

This clone was seen only once. This rearrangement joins TRBV14 to TRBJ1-2; the match to TRBD1 covers 7 bases. The germline gives CDR1 SGHDN, CDR2 FVKESK. The CDR3 contains 13 residues. V shed 4 bases and J 8 bases; nucleotides not matched to a gene: 7. The CDR3 reads CASSLDRLGGYTF. As DNA, the CDR3 is TGTGCCAGCAGCCTGGACAGGTTAGGGGGCTACACCTTC.

The chain combines TRBV7-8 with TRBJ1-5; the D gene is possibly TRBD1 (5 bases). CDR1 and CDR2 from the germline V gene are SGHVS and FQNEAQ. The V end was cut by 2 bases, the J end by 9 bases, with 14 bases between. The CDR3 extends over 14 amino acids. The CDR3 is CASSLRGELWPQHF. In DNA, the CDR3 is TGTGCCAGCAGCTTACGGGGGGAGTTGTGGCCCCAGCATTTT.